The entry that follows covers one TCR beta chain sequence. Original handling: Amplification with reference gene primers provided the estimates of nucleated cell counts. Sequenced by immunoSEQ multiplex PCR; TCRdb stores in-frame clones only, minus some. The D gene and trimming were derived from the DNA, and the V and J assignments and clone size from that table. The table includes 130,000 or so clones, about 87% detected once. CDR3 length: 19 amino acids. The V and J ends lost 0 bases and 11 bases, in that order; junction bases with no gene match: 22. Germline lookup yields CDR1 SGHRS and CDR2 YFSETQ. The entry originates in a study of blood T cell repertoires in COVID-19. On the study more broadly: Acute-phase and convalescent COVID-19 samples originated in the United States, Italy and Spain. Sample material is recorded as cDNA or gDNA derived from T cells, B-cell-depleted T cells, or PBMCs.

The chain joins TRBV5-1 to TRBJ2-5, with TRBD2 matching over 10 bases. The receptor was isolated from a man aged 60 to 69 with active or convalescent COVID-19. The sequencing sample was made of peripheral blood. DNA for the CDR3: TGCGCCAGCAGCTTGGATCCTAGCGGGAGCTACTACCGAGAGACCCTACAGTACTTC. Residues: CASSLDPSGSYYRETLQYF. Full variable domain (remainder filled in from reference TRBV5-1 and TRBJ2-5): KAGVTQTPRYLIKTRGQQVTLSCSPISGHRSVSWYQQTPGQGLQFLFEYFSETQRNKGNFPGRFSGRQFSNSRSEMNVSTLELGDSALYLCASSLDPSGSYYRETLQYFGPGTRLLVL.